Sequencing of this TCR beta chain was carried out in a study of blood T cell repertoires in COVID-19. Data came from immunoSEQ multiplex PCR; TCRdb stores just in-frame clones and leaves some out. Of approximately 310,000 clones listed, about 89% were seen once; the top ten hold 4.5% to 5.5%. Per the germline V gene, CDR1 is SGDLS and CDR2 is YYNGEE. The ends were cut back, 3 bases at V and 0 bases at J, with 10 bases in the middle. The CDR3 totals 14 residues. Participant reports of clinical history set cohort assignment. This chain uses TRBV9 with TRBJ2-7; the D gene is possibly TRBD1 (6 bases). Input material: PBMCs or T cells enriched from blood (not recorded which). This TCR derives from a man aged 55-75 years who had recovered from COVID-19. The CDR3 DNA is TGTGCCAGCAGCGCGAGGGGGAGCTCCTACGAGCAGTACTTC. Translating it yields CASSARGSSYEQYF.